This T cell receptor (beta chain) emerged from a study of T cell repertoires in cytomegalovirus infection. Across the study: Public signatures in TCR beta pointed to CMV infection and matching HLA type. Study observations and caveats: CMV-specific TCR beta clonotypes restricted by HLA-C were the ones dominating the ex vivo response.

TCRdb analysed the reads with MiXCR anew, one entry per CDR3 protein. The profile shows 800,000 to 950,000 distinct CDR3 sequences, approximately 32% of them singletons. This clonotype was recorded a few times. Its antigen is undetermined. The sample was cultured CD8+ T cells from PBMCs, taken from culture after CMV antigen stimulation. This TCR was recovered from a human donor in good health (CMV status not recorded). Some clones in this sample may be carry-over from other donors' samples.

CDR3 nucleotides: TGCGCCAGCAGCCAAGAGGGACAGTGGGGTGAAGGGGCTGGCTACACCTTC. Its translation is CASSQEGQWGEGAGYTF. V and J are TRBV4-1 and TRBJ1-2, with 7 bases lining up with TRBD1. The V and J ends lost 0 bases and 7 bases, in that order; junction bases with no gene match: 14. This CDR3 has 17 amino acids. Germline CDR1 MGHRA, CDR2 YSYEKL.